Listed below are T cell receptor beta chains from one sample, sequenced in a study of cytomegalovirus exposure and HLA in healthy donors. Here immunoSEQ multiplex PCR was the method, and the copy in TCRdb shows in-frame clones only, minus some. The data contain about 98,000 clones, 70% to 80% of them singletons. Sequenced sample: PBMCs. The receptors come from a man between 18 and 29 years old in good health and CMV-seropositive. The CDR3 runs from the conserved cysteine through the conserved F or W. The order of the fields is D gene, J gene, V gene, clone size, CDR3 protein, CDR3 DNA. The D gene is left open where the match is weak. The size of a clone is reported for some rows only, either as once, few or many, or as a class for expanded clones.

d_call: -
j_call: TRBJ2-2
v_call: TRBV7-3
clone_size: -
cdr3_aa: CASSLIGGFNGELFF
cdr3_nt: TGTGCCAGCAGCTTAATAGGGGGATTTAACGGGGAGCTGTTTTTT

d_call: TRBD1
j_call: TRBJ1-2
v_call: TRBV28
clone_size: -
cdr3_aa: CASTDATGGVYGYTF
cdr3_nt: TGTGCCAGCACCGACGCGACAGGGGGCGTGTATGGCTACACCTTC

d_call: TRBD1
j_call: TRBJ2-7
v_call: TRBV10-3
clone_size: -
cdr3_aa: CAINNRDRNYEQYF
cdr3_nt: TGTGCCATCAATAACCGGGACAGAAACTACGAGCAGTACTTC

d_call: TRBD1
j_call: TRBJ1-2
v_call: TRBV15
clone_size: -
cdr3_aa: CATSRDRGNYGYTF
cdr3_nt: TGTGCCACCAGCAGGGACAGGGGTAACTATGGCTACACCTTC

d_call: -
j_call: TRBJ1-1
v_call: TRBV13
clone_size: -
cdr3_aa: CASSSHGISVTEAFF
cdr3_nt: TGTGCCAGCAGCTCACACGGTATTAGCGTAACTGAAGCTTTCTTT

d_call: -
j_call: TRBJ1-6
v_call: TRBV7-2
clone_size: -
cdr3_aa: CASSLVVFGHSNSPLHF
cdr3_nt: TGTGCCAGCAGCTTAGTGGTTTTTGGGCACTCTAATTCACCCCTCCACTTT

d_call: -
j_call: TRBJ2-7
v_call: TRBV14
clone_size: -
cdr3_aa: CASSQLKYEQYF
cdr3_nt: TGTGCCAGCAGCCAACTCAAGTACGAGCAGTACTTC

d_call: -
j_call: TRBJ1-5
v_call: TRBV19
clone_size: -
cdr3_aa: CASRDQPGGNQPQHF
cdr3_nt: TGTGCCAGTAGGGACCAACCGGGAGGCAATCAGCCCCAGCATTTT

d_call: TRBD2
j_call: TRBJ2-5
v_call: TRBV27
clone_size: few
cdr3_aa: CASRKGVAGDQETQYF
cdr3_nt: TGTGCCAGCAGAAAGGGCGTAGCGGGGGACCAAGAGACCCAGTACTTC

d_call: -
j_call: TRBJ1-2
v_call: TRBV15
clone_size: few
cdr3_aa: CATSRDSEAYTF
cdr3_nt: TGTGCCACCAGCAGAGATTCCGAAGCCTACACCTTC

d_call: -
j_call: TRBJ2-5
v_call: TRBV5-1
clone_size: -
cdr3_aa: CASSPSIGTLQETQYF
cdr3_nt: TGCGCCAGCAGCCCGTCTATTGGGACTCTCCAAGAGACCCAGTACTTC

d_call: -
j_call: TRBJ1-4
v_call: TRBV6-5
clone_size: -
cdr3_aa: CASSQSPNEEKLFF
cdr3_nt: TGTGCCAGCAGCCAATCTCCGAACGAGGAAAAACTGTTTTTT

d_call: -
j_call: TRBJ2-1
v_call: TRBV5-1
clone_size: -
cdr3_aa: CANGATYNEQFF
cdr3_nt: TGCGCCAATGGTGCGACCTACAATGAGCAGTTCTTC

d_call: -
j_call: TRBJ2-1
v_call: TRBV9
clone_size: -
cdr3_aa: CASSIYPGNEQFF
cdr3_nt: TGTGCCAGCAGCATATACCCCGGCAATGAGCAGTTCTTC

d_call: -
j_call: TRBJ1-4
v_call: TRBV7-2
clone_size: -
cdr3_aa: CASSLGPVSTNEKLFF
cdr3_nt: TGTGCCAGCAGCTTAGGCCCGGTCTCAACTAATGAAAAACTGTTTTTT

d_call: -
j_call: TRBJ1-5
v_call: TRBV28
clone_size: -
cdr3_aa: CASSKGVSNQPQHF
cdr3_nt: TGTGCCTCCAGTAAGGGGGTTAGCAATCAGCCCCAGCATTTT

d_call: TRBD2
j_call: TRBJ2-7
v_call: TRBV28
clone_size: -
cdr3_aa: CASFSGVKSYEQYF
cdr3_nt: TGTGCCAGCTTTAGCGGGGTAAAGTCCTACGAGCAGTACTTC

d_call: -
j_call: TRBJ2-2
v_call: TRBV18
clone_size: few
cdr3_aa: CASSPPGLNTGELFF
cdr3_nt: TGTGCCAGCTCGCCTCCGGGACTTAACACCGGGGAGCTGTTTTTT

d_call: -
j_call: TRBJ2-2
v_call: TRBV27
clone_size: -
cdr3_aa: CASQKNPTNTGELFF
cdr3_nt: TGTGCCAGTCAAAAAAACCCGACAAACACCGGGGAGCTGTTTTTT

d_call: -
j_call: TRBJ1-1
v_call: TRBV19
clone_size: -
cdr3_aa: CASSITVNTEAFF
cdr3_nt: TGTGCCAGTAGTATCACAGTGAACACTGAAGCTTTCTTT

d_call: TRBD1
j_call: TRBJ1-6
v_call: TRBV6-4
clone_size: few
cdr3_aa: CASSEDRGYSPLHF
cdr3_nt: TGTGCCAGCAGTGAAGACAGGGGGTACTCACCCCTCCACTTT

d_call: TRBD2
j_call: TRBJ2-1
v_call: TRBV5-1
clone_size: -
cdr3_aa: CASGPSGGAPYNEQFF
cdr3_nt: TGCGCCAGCGGGCCTAGCGGGGGGGCCCCCTACAATGAGCAGTTCTTC

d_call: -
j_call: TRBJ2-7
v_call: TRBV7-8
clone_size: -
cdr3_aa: CASSFGRGRSGEQYF
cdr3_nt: TGTGCCAGCAGCTTCGGGCGGGGGCGATCGGGAGAGCAGTACTTC

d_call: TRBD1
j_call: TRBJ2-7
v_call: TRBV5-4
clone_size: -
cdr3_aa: CASRKAGTGYEQYF
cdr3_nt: TGTGCCAGCAGGAAAGCCGGGACAGGGTACGAGCAGTACTTC

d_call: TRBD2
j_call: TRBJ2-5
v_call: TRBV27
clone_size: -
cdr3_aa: CASRAIQGLGGETQYF
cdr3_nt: TGTGCCAGCAGGGCAATACAAGGCCTCGGGGGGGAGACCCAGTACTTC

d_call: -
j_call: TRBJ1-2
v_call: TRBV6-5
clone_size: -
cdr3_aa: CASRPTGLANYGYTF
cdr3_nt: TGTGCCAGCAGGCCGACAGGTCTCGCTAACTATGGCTACACCTTC

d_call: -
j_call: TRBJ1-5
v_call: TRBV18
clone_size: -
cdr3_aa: CASSPTGAGGRQPQHF
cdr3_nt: TGTGCCAGCTCACCCACGGGAGCGGGAGGAAGACAGCCCCAGCATTTT

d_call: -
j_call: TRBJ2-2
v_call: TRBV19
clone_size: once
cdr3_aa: CASTPGFTGELFF
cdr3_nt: TGTGCCAGTACCCCGGGTTTCACCGGGGAGCTGTTTTTT

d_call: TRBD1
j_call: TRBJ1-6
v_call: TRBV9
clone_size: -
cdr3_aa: CASSVEDRENSPLHF
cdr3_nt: TGTGCCAGCAGCGTAGAGGACAGGGAGAATTCACCCCTCCACTTT

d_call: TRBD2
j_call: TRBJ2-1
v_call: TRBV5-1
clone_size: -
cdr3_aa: CASSLAGGGINNEQFF
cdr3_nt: TGCGCCAGCAGCTTGGCCGGCGGGGGGATAAACAATGAGCAGTTCTTC

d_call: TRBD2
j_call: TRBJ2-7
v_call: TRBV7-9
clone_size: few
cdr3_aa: CASSFAGGTSGPNPFEQYF
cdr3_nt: TGTGCCAGCAGCTTCGCGGGAGGGACTAGCGGTCCTAATCCCTTCGAGCAGTACTTC

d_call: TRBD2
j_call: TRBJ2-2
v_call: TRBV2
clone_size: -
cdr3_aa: CASSQGLAGGFNTGELFF
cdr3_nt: TGTGCCAGCAGCCAAGGACTAGCGGGGGGTTTTAACACCGGGGAGCTGTTTTTT

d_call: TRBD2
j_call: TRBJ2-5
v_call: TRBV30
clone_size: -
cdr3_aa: CAWSVPGGEEETQYF
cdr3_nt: TGTGCCTGGAGTGTACCGGGAGGGGAGGAGGAGACCCAGTACTTC

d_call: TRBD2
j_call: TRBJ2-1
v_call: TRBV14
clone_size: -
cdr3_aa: CASSQAPSGQFF
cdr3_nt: TGTGCCAGCAGCCAAGCCCCTAGCGGGCAGTTCTTC

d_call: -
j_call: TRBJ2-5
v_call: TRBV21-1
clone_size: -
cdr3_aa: CASSKFYLEFWETQYF
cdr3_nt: TGTGCCAGCAGCAAATTTTATTTGGAGTTTTGGGAGACCCAGTACTTC

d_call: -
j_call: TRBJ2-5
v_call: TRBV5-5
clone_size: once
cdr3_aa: CASSVSMETQYF
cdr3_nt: TGTGCCAGCAGTGTAAGCATGGAGACCCAGTACTTC

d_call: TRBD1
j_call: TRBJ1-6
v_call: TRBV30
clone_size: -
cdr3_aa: CALRTGSVYNSPLHF
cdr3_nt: TGTGCCTTAAGGACAGGAAGCGTCTATAATTCACCCCTCCACTTT

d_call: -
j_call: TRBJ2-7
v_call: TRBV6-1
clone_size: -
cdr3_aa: CASSPQGIHEQYF
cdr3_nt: TGTGCCAGCAGTCCGCAGGGTATCCACGAGCAGTACTTC

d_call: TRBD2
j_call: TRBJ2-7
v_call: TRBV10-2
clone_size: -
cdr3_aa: CASSESRGGWSYEQYF
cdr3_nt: TGCGCCAGCAGTGAGTCCCGCGGGGGGTGGTCCTACGAGCAGTACTTC

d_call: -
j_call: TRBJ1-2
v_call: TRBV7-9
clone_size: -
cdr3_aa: CASSLTRGGYTF
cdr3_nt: TGTGCCAGCAGCCTAACTCGGGGTGGCTACACCTTC

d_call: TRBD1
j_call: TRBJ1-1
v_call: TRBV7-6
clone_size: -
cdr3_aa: CASSQGVRNTEAFF
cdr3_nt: TGTGCCAGCAGCCAGGGGGTGAGGAACACTGAAGCTTTCTTT

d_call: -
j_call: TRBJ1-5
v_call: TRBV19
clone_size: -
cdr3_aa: CASSTVQNQPQHF
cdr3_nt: TGTGCCAGTAGTACGGTCCAAAATCAGCCCCAGCATTTT

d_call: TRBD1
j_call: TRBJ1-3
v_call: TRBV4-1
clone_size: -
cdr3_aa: CASSSGTATSGNTIYF
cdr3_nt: TGCGCCAGCAGCTCGGGGACAGCAACCTCTGGAAACACCATATATTTT

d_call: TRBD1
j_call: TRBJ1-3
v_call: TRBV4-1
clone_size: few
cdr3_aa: CASSDPGTGLGNTIYF
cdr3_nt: TGCGCCAGCAGCGACCCGGGGACAGGACTAGGAAACACCATATATTTT

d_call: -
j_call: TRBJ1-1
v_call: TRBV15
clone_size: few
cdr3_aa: CATSRDPGVTEAFF
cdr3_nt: TGTGCCACCAGCAGAGACCCGGGGGTTACTGAAGCTTTCTTT

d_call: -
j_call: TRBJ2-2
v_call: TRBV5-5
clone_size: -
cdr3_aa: CASSLADTGELFF
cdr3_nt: TGTGCCAGCAGCTTGGCCGACACCGGGGAGCTGTTTTTT

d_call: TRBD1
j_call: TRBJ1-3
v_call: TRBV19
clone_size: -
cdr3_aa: CASRPGTGMSGNTIYF
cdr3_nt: TGTGCCTCGAGGCCGGGGACAGGGATGTCTGGAAACACCATATATTTT

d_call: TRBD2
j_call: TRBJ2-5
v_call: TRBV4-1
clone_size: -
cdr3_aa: CASSQVGGRIQETQYF
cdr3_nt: TGCGCCAGCAGCCAAGTGGGAGGGAGAATCCAAGAGACCCAGTACTTC

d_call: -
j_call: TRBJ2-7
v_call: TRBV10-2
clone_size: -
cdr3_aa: CASSDSYEQYF
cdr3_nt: TGCGCCAGCAGTGACAGCTACGAGCAGTACTTC

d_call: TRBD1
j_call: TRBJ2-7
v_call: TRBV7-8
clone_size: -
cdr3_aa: CASSSGQGPSYEQYF
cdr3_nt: TGTGCCAGCAGCTCAGGACAGGGGCCGTCCTACGAGCAGTACTTC

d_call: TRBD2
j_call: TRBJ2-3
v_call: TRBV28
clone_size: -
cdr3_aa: CASINTALAGEGDTQYF
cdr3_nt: TGTGCCAGCATCAATACTGCCCTAGCGGGGGAAGGTGATACGCAGTATTTT

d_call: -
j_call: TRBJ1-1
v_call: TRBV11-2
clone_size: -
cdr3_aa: CASSLVTGTVGTEAFF
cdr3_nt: TGTGCCAGCAGCTTAGTTACAGGGACGGTTGGCACTGAAGCTTTCTTT

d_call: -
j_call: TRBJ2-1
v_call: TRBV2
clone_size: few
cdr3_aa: CASTPGLYNEQFF
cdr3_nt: TGTGCCAGCACCCCAGGACTGTACAATGAGCAGTTCTTC

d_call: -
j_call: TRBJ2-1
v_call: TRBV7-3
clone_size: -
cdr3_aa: CASSPGQSYNEQFF
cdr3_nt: TGTGCCAGCAGCCCAGGACAGTCCTACAATGAGCAGTTCTTC

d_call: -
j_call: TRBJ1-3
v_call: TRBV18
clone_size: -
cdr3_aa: CASSSRPGTFAGNTIYF
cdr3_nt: TGTGCCAGCTCATCTAGACCCGGAACGTTCGCTGGAAACACCATATATTTT

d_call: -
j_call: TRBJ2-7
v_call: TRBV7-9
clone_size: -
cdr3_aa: CASSLVGGSYEQYF
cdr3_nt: TGTGCCAGCAGCTTAGTTGGCGGATCCTACGAGCAGTACTTC

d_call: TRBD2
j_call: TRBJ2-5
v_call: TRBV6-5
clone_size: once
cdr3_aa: CASSYTGTSKETQYF
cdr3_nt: TGTGCCAGCAGTTACACGGGGACTAGTAAAGAGACCCAGTACTTC